These 17 T cell receptor beta chains came from one sample sequenced in a study of glioma-infiltrating T cells. Using RNA template, CDR3s of TCR alpha and beta were amplified with iRepertoire arm-PCR. Using its own MiXCR run on the multiplex PCR reads, TCRdb lists one record per CDR3 protein. The table shows about 400,000 distinct CDR3 sequences, with 41% occurring only once. Sequences were obtained from glioma tissue, nonneoplastic brain tissue, or PBMCs (not recorded which). These receptors originate from a human donor with low-grade glioma or glioblastoma, undergoing nonglioma brain surgery, or in good health (not recorded which).

This clonotype was detected many times. The chain is built from TRBV15 and TRBJ2-1; 9 nucleotides line up with TRBD1. The CDR3 totals 15 residues. The germline V gene has CDR1 LNHNV and CDR2 YYDKDF (reference sequence). V lost 0 bases, J lost 6 bases, and 3 bases stayed unmatched. Here the CDR3 reads CATSREGQGGNEQFF. CDR3 bases: TGTGCCACCAGCAGAGAGGGACAGGGTGGCAATGAGCAGTTCTTC.

Comments on this clonotype: Being one base from a much bigger clone, this may be a read error. The genes are TRBV15 and TRBJ2-1, with D possibly matching TRBD1 (5 bases). Germline V CDR1 and CDR2: LNHNV, YYDKDF (reference sequence). The germline V and J ends were trimmed by 0 bases and 7 bases, with 16 bases remaining between them. This CDR3 is 16 amino acids long. The CDR3 here is CATSRDKGPVWNEQFF. The CDR3 DNA sequence: TGTGCCACCAGCAGAGATAAGGGGCCAGTTTGGAATGAGCAGTTCTTC.

This clonotype was detected many times. The chain carries TRBV20-1 and TRBJ2-1, with 12 bases lining up with TRBD2. There are 16 residues in the CDR3. The V gene's germline CDR1 is DFQATT and CDR2 SNEGSKA (reference sequence). V was pared by 4 bases and J by 9 bases, with 13 bases of the junction left unmatched. This CDR3 is CSATDPGTSGLGEQFF. Here the CDR3 DNA reads TGCAGTGCTACCGACCCCGGGACTAGCGGGTTAGGTGAGCAGTTCTTC.

A few counts support this clonotype. The chain joins TRBV4-3 to TRBJ1-2; no clear D gene. Between the trimmed V and J ends, which lost 0 bases and 3 bases, there was a span of 14 bases. In germline, CDR1 is LGHNA, CDR2 YSLEER. This CDR3 spans 16 amino acids. In DNA form, the CDR3 reads TGCGCCAGCAGCCAAGACGTAGCAGGCAGACACTATGGCTACACCTTC. The encoded protein is CASSQDVAGRHYGYTF.

A few counts support this clonotype. The chain carries TRBV15 and TRBJ2-7; D is possibly TRBD2 (5 bases). Trimming shortened V by 5 bases and J by 6 bases, and 17 bases separated the two germline ends. This CDR3 has 14 amino acids. Germline CDR1 LNHNV, CDR2 YYDKDF (reference sequence). This CDR3 reads CATSLRPAASEQYF. CDR3 in DNA: TGTGCCACCAGCTTACGCCCAGCGGCTAGCGAGCAGTACTTC.

Details on this clonotype: Lacking the conserved final phenylalanine or tryptophan, this CDR3 likely reflects a read error. The chain has TRBV20-1 and TRBJ1-5, with no clear D. Trimming took off 7 bases at V and 0 bases at J, with 10 bases between the two ends. The CDR3 loop spans 13 amino acids. Germline CDR1 and CDR2: DFQATT and SNEGSKA (reference sequence). The CDR3 nucleotides read TGCAGTGGCATCATGGATAGCAATCAGCCCCAGCATCTT. Protein product: CSGIMDSNQPQHL.

The chain carries TRBV3-1 and TRBJ2-7; D gene ambiguous. Trimming took off 4 bases at V and 2 bases at J, with 9 bases between the two ends. The length of the CDR3 is 13 residues. Germline V gene data show CDR1 as LGHDT and CDR2 as YNNKEL (reference sequence). CDR3 sequence: CASSPRIPYEQYF. The CDR3 nucleotides are TGTGCCAGCAGCCCGCGTATCCCCTACGAGCAGTACTTC.

The chain links TRBV7-6 to TRBJ2-3, with D possibly being TRBD2 (6 bases). Germline V gene sequence: CDR1 SGHVS, CDR2 FNYEAQ. The length of the CDR3 is 14 residues. V was trimmed by 4 bases and J by 6 bases, leaving 14 bases between them. The DNA of the CDR3 is TGTGCCAGCAGCTCGGGATGGAGCGGGGATACGCAGTATTTT. It yields the protein CASSSGWSGDTQYF.

This clonotype has just a few counts. The chain links TRBV7-9 to TRBJ1-1; D is uncertain. Looked up from germline, CDR1 is SEHNR and CDR2 is FQNEAQ (reference sequence). The CDR3 length is 14 residues. The ends were cut back, 1 base at V and 4 bases at J, with 10 bases in the middle. CDR3 coding DNA: TGTGCCAGCAGCTTAGAGGCGGCCAGCACTGAAGCTTTCTTT. Translation gives CASSLEAASTEAFF.

J is TRBJ1-2 and V is TRBV12-3 or TRBV12-4, with D unclear. The CDR3 spans 14 residues. With 6 bases removed from V and 8 bases from J, the gap between germline ends came to 19 bases. Written as DNA, the CDR3 is TGTGCCAGCAGCTATTGGACGGGCAGTGGAGGCTACACCTTC. Translated: CASSYWTGSGGYTF.

The genes are TRBV7-9 and TRBJ2-3; a possible D gene is TRBD1 (5 bases). Germline CDR1 reads SEHNR; CDR2 reads FQNEAQ (reference sequence). V lost 5 bases and J lost 2, with 17 bases in between. This CDR3 spans 16 amino acids. Written as DNA, the CDR3 is TGTGCCAGCAGCCCCCAGGGAAGTGGTTTCACAGATACGCAGTATTTT. As protein: CASSPQGSGFTDTQYF.

A few counts support this clonotype. The chain couples TRBV6-1 to TRBJ2-1; weak D call: TRBD2 (7 bases). Germline V gene sequence: CDR1 MNHNS, CDR2 SASEGT. Trimming pared 5 bases from V and 7 bases from J, leaving 18 bases between. This CDR3 is built from 15 residues. The CDR3 coding sequence is TGTGCCAGCAGTCGACCTTTGGGGGGGGCGAATGAGCAGTTCTTC. Encoded protein: CASSRPLGGANEQFF.

The CDR3 is CASSLFPQGMGPQHF. As DNA, the CDR3 is TGTGCCAGCAGTTTATTCCCACAAGGGATGGGGCCCCAGCATTTT. The rearrangement uses TRBV28 and TRBJ1-5, with D unclear. V was cut by 1 base and J by 9 bases, with 16 bases left in between. Germline assignment: CDR1 MDHEN and CDR2 SYDVKM. The CDR3 length is 15 residues.

This clonotype has ten or more counts. The chain is built from TRBV6-6 and TRBJ2-7, with TRBD1 identical over 10 bases. The V and J ends lost 2 bases and 6 bases, in that order; junction bases with no gene match: 1. The CDR3 contains 13 residues. CDR1 is MNHNY and CDR2 is SVGAGI in the germline V gene (reference sequence). CDR3 loop: CASSYGTGVEQYF. CDR3 nucleotides: TGTGCCAGCAGTTACGGGACAGGGGTCGAGCAGTACTTC.

This clonotype has a single count. Being one base from a much bigger clone, this may be a read error. This sequence joins TRBV6-9 and TRBJ2-7, with a tentative D call TRBD1 (6 bases). Germline V gene data show CDR1 as MNHGY and CDR2 as SVAAGI. The CDR3 length is 14 residues. The CDR3 sequence is CAISSQGKSYEQYF. The CDR3 coding sequence is TGTGCCATCAGTTCGCAGGGGAAATCCTACGAGCAGTACTTC.

This chain joins TRBV5-1 and TRBJ1-1; 8 positions match TRBD1. Germline V CDR1 and CDR2: SGHRS, YFSETQ. CDR3 size: 15 residues. V trimming: 5 bases; J trimming: 5 bases; junction bases outside the gene matches: 11. Here the CDR3 reads CASRDYRGGPTEAFF. CDR3 DNA sequence: TGCGCCAGCAGGGACTACAGGGGGGGACCTACTGAAGCTTTCTTT.

This clonotype has a count of ten or more. This sequence joins TRBV20-1 and TRBJ2-5; D is possibly TRBD2 (5 bases). The V gene's germline CDR1 is DFQATT and CDR2 SNEGSKA (reference sequence). The CDR3 is 12 residues long. Trimming removed 5 bases at V and 5 bases at J, with 12 bases between. In DNA form, the CDR3 reads TGCAGTGCTCGGGGTCCCGCGGAGACCCAGTACTTC. This translates into CSARGPAETQYF.